Listed here are 15 T cell receptor beta chains from one sample, sequenced in a study of T cell repertoires in cytomegalovirus infection (dated by TCRdb to between 2019 and 2020). Antigens for these TCRs are unknown. The instrument was an Illumina HiSeq 1500. TCRdb reanalyzed the raw reads on its own, using fastp at Q25 for trimming and MiXCR for clone calling, and kept in-frame beta chains. Rows merge per CDR3 protein into single entries with the most common DNA and genes. Recorded for this sample are about 160,000 distinct CDR3 sequences; roughly 21% of them occurred a single time. The top ten hold 25% of the sample. Reading the label with the study, this specimen's treatment or condition is: in vitro stimulation with specific CMV peptide epitopes to enrich CMV-specific T cells. Sequences were derived from CD8+ T cells from cultured PBMCs, sampled from culture after CMV antigen stimulation. Every receptor here comes from a human donor in good health (CMV status not recorded). Some clones in this sample may be carry-over from other donors' samples.

Only a few counts were recorded for this clonotype. The chain recombines TRBV12-3 or TRBV12-4 with TRBJ1-5; D unresolved. CDR3 length equals 13 residues. The V gene lost 5 bases and the J gene lost 9 bases, with 14 bases spanning the gap. The CDR3 coding sequence is TGTGCCAGCAGTACGGGCCTGTATTGGCCCCAGCATTTT. This gives the protein CASSTGLYWPQHF.

CDR3 nucleotide sequence: TGTGCCAGCAGCTTAGCGTTAGGGGACAGGGGCCTGTCCGACACCGGGGAGCTGTTTTTT. This codes for CASSLALGDRGLSDTGELFF. The rearrangement joins TRBV7-8 to TRBJ2-2; 10 positions match TRBD1. Germline CDR1 reads SGHVS; CDR2 reads FQNEAQ. J lost 3 bases, V lost 0 bases, and 13 bases had no gene match. The CDR3 loop spans 20 amino acids.

J is TRBJ2-1 and V is TRBV27, with a weak D call TRBD2 (7 bases). Germline CDR1 is MNHEY and CDR2 is SMNVEV (reference sequence). V lost 3 bases and J 3 bases, leaving 12 bases between the germline ends. The CDR3 consists of 15 residues. The CDR3 DNA reads as TGTGCCAGCAGTTTGGGGAGGGGGTACTACAATGAGCAGTTCTTC. Its protein product is CASSLGRGYYNEQFF.

The rearrangement links TRBV7-8 to TRBJ1-1; D uncertain. This CDR3 region has 17 residues. Per the germline V gene, CDR1 is SGHVS and CDR2 is FQNEAQ. Trimming took 3 bases from V and 0 from J, leaving 17 bases between them. The CDR3: CASSLRAGDMMNTEAFF. The CDR3, as DNA: TGTGCCAGCAGCTTGCGAGCCGGAGATATGATGAACACTGAAGCTTTCTTT.

This clonotype has ten or more counts. The chain combines TRBV7-6 with TRBJ2-7, with unresolved D. Germline CDR1 is SGHVS and CDR2 is FNYEAQ. V was shortened by 1 base and J by 3 bases, with 7 bases between the two germline ends. The CDR3 has 13 residues. CDR3 in DNA: TGTGCCAGCAGCTTAGATGAAGTCTACGAGCAGTACTTC. This codes for CASSLDEVYEQYF.

This clonotype was recorded a few times. The gene calls are TRBV20-1 and TRBJ2-2; no clear D gene. The ends were cut back, 2 bases at V and 5 bases at J, with 6 bases in the middle. Per germline, CDR1 DFQATT and CDR2 SNEGSKA (reference sequence). The CDR3 has 12 amino acids. The DNA for the CDR3 is TGCAGTGCTAGACCCCCTACCGGGGAGCTGTTTTTT. Its translation is CSARPPTGELFF.

This clonotype was seen only a few times. The chain joins TRBV5-6 to TRBJ1-6; D gene unclear. Trimming pared 3 bases from V and 0 bases from J, leaving 13 bases between. CDR1 is SGHDT, CDR2 YYEEEE, per germline. The CDR3 sequence is 17 residues long. The CDR3 bases are TGTGCCAGCAGCTCCAGAATCCGGAGCTCCTATAATTCACCCCTCCACTTT. The encoded protein is CASSSRIRSSYNSPLHF.

The sample holds a few counts of this clonotype. The chain is built from TRBV16 and TRBJ1-1, with D maybe TRBD1 (6 bases). The ends were cut back, 2 bases at V and 2 bases at J, with 12 bases in the middle. The CDR3 loop spans 15 amino acids. Per germline, CDR1 KGHSY and CDR2 FQNENV. CDR3 residues: CASSQIADSNTEAFF. The DNA of the CDR3 is TGTGCCAGCAGCCAAATAGCGGACAGCAACACTGAAGCTTTCTTT.

This clonotype was detected ten times or more. The rearrangement uses TRBV28 and TRBJ1-5; D may be TRBD1 (6 bases). Per germline, CDR1 MDHEN and CDR2 SYDVKM. There are 12 residues in the CDR3. Trimming cost V 5 bases and J 7 bases, with 9 bases left between them. The CDR3 protein is CASSGQLQPQHF. CDR3 DNA: TGTGCCAGCAGTGGACAGTTACAGCCCCAGCATTTT. Complete variable domain (other parts from reference TRBV28 and TRBJ1-5): DVKVTQSSRYLVKRTGEKVFLECVQDMDHENMFWYRQDPGLGLRLIYFSYDVKMKEKGDIPEGYSVSREKKERFSLILESASTNQTSMYLCASSGQLQPQHFGDGTRLSIL.

This clonotype has only a few counts. The V call is TRBV6-2 or TRBV6-3, the J call TRBJ2-7; D tentatively reads TRBD1 or TRBD2 (5 bases each). V lost 2 bases to trimming and J lost 6 bases, with 8 bases between them. Germline V gene data show CDR1 as MNHEY and CDR2 as SVGEGT. CDR3 length equals 12 residues. The CDR3 nucleotides read TGTGCCAGCAGTTACGGGGGATTCGAGCAGTACTTC. Its translation: CASSYGGFEQYF.

This clonotype was seen many times. The chain combines TRBV6-5 with TRBJ2-1; D is possibly TRBD2 (7 bases). This CDR3 comprises 14 residues. V shed 0 bases and J shed 10 bases, with 13 bases lying between them. Germline loops: CDR1 MNHEY, CDR2 SVGAGI. In nucleotides, the CDR3 is TGTGCCAGCAGTTACTCGGGGGGGCTACAAGAGCAGTTCTTC. Amino acids: CASSYSGGLQEQFF.

The V and J genes are TRBV9 and TRBJ2-2; 7 bases are shared with TRBD1. Losses at the gene ends were 7 bases for V and 3 bases for J; bases not matched to a gene: 15. Per germline, CDR1 SGDLS and CDR2 YYNGEE. The CDR3 has 17 residues. CDR3: CASSRDRSPLDTGELFF. In nucleotides, the CDR3 is TGTGCCAGCTCCCGGGACAGATCCCCCTTGGACACCGGGGAGCTGTTTTTT.

This clonotype was seen repeatedly, ten times or more. This sequence joins TRBV7-9 and TRBJ1-2, with D perhaps TRBD1 (5 bases). CDR3 length: 14 amino acids. Trimming took off 5 bases at V and 5 bases at J, with 15 bases between the two ends. Germline V gives CDR1 SEHNR, CDR2 FQNEAQ (reference sequence). As DNA, the CDR3 is TGTGCCAGCAGCGCAGTTGACAGACCATATGGCTACACCTTC. Translation gives CASSAVDRPYGYTF.

The V and J genes are TRBV28 and TRBJ1-5; D remains ambiguous. From germline, CDR1 is MDHEN and CDR2 SYDVKM. The CDR3 covers 13 residues. Trimming left V 6 bases short and J 0 bases short, with 6 bases between. DNA of the CDR3: TGTGCCAGCAGCAGAAATAGCAATCAGCCCCAGCATTTT. Protein sequence: CASSRNSNQPQHF.

The chain joins TRBV20-1 to TRBJ1-1; TRBD1 matches 7 bases. The CDR3 is made up of 13 amino acids. Germline loops: CDR1 DFQATT, CDR2 SNEGSKA (reference sequence). The J segment lost 4 bases and the V segment lost 6 bases, leaving 8 bases of the junction unmatched. The CDR3 here is CSAPDRLGTEAFF. The CDR3 nucleotides are TGCAGTGCCCCGGACAGGTTGGGCACTGAAGCTTTCTTT.